Below are 22 T cell receptor beta chains sequenced from a single sample in a study of T cells in Graves' hyperthyroidism and ophthalmopathy. Amplified TCR beta CDR3 regions came from RNA transcripts. First-round RT-PCR targeting the TCR CDR3 was performed with the HTBI primer set. TCRdb reanalysed the multiplex PCR reads using MiXCR and keeps one entry per CDR3 protein. The sample lists about 700,000 distinct CDR3 sequences, 13% to 15% occurring once. The source material was blood. The receptor source for this set is a woman under 30 with Graves' hyperthyroidism.

This clonotype was recorded many times. J is TRBJ1-1 and V is TRBV7-9; 9 bases are a match to TRBD1. V lost 5 bases and J lost 7; bases outside the gene matches: 5. Per the germline V gene, CDR1 is SEHNR and CDR2 is FQNEAQ (reference sequence). The CDR3 loop spans 13 amino acids. The CDR3 spells CASSRTGAGEAFF. The CDR3 nucleotides are TGTGCCAGCAGCCGGACAGGGGCGGGTGAAGCTTTCTTT. Filled out from reference TRBV7-9 and TRBJ1-1, the complete variable domain reads DTGVSQNPRHKITKRGQNVTFRCDPISEHNRLYWYRQTLGQGPEFLTYFQNEAQLEKSRLLSDRFSAERPKGSFSTLEIQRTEQGDSAMYLCASSRTGAGEAFFGQGTRLTVV.

The rearrangement uses TRBV27 and TRBJ2-1; 16 bases match TRBD2. Trimming cost V 2 bases and J 7 bases; bases outside gene matches: 8. Per the germline V gene, CDR1 is MNHEY and CDR2 is SMNVEV (reference sequence). The CDR3 is made up of 18 amino acids. The CDR3 bases are TGTGCCAGCAGTTTAACCGGGACTAGCGGGAGGGCGGGTAATGAGCAGTTCTTC. It encodes CASSLTGTSGRAGNEQFF.

This clonotype appeared many times. The chain links TRBV7-9 to TRBJ2-5, with a possible D match to TRBD1 (6 bases). Germline CDR1 is SEHNR and CDR2 is FQNEAQ (reference sequence). This CDR3 has 13 amino acids. V was pared by 6 bases and J by 3 bases, with 11 bases between. CDR3 loop: CASRPAGEETQYF. CDR3 bases: TGTGCCAGCAGACCTGCAGGGGAAGAGACCCAGTACTTC.

This clonotype has only a few counts. This chain joins TRBV6-1 and TRBJ2-5, with 9 bases matching TRBD1. The CDR3 contains 15 residues. The V and J ends lost 7 bases and 4 bases, in that order; junction bases with no gene match: 10. Germline CDR1 reads MNHNS; CDR2 reads SASEGT. CDR3 nucleotide sequence: TGTGCCAGCACCCCCCGGGACAGGGATGGAGAGACCCAGTACTTC. Amino acids: CASTPRDRDGETQYF.

This clonotype was detected many times. The chain is built from TRBV14 and TRBJ1-1; D not certain. Per the germline V gene, CDR1 is SGHDN and CDR2 is FVKESK. The V gene lost 2 bases and the J gene lost 5 bases, with 6 bases spanning the gap. This CDR3 comprises 12 residues. The CDR3 DNA is TGTGCCAGCAGCCAATTACGTACTGAAGCTTTCTTT. Its protein is CASSQLRTEAFF.

This clonotype was counted between two and nine times. The gene calls are TRBV29-1 and TRBJ2-1; 10 nucleotides align to TRBD2. With 5 bases clipped from V and 4 bases from J, the junction kept 8 bases outside the gene matches. Germline V gene lookup returns CDR1 SQVTM and CDR2 ANQGSEA. This CDR3 has 15 amino acids. This chain's CDR3 is CSVKGLADGYNEQFF. The CDR3 nucleotides are TGCAGCGTTAAAGGACTAGCGGACGGGTACAATGAGCAGTTCTTC.

This chain connects TRBV28 to TRBJ2-3, with 13 positions matching TRBD2. Germline assignment: CDR1 MDHEN and CDR2 SYDVKM. The CDR3 runs 16 residues. V lost 2 bases and J lost 6; bases outside the gene matches: 5. CDR3 DNA: TGTGCCAGCAGTTTAGTTTCACTAGCGGGAGGGGATACGCAGTATTTT. This sequence encodes CASSLVSLAGGDTQYF.

The rearrangement links TRBV6-1 to TRBJ2-5; 7 nucleotides agree with TRBD1. The germline gives CDR1 MNHNS, CDR2 SASEGT. The CDR3 contains 13 residues. J lost 12 bases, V lost 6 bases, and 13 bases had no gene match. CDR3 loop: CASRSDRVDAKYF. CDR3 coding DNA: TGTGCCAGCAGGTCCGACAGGGTGGATGCTAAGTACTTC.

This clonotype was seen ten or more times. The rearrangement uses TRBV11-1 and TRBJ2-3; 11 nucleotides agree with TRBD1. CDR3 length equals 15 residues. J was trimmed by 6 bases and V by 2 bases; bases with no gene match: 4. Germline CDR1 and CDR2: SGHAT and FQDESV (reference sequence). The CDR3 DNA reads as TGTGCCAGCAGCTTACAGGACAGGGGGCATGATACGCAGTATTTT. This codes for CASSLQDRGHDTQYF. The full variable domain, in which reference TRBV11-1 and TRBJ2-3 provide the parts outside the CDR3, is EAEVAQSPRYKITEKSQAVAFWCDPISGHATLYWYRQILGQGPELLVQFQDESVVDDSQLPKDRFSAERLKGVDSTLKIQPAELGDSAMYLCASSLQDRGHDTQYFGPGTRLTVL.

This clonotype showed up just a few times. V is TRBV6-1 and J is TRBJ1-3, with 7 bases aligning to TRBD1. Germline CDR1 and CDR2: MNHNS and SASEGT. The V segment lost 0 bases and the J segment 5 bases; nucleotides outside the gene matches: 1. CDR3 size: 14 residues. CDR3 loop: CASSEARGRNTIYF. The CDR3 nucleotides read TGTGCCAGCAGTGAAGCCAGGGGGAGAAACACCATATATTTT.

This clonotype was counted ten times or more. The rearrangement links TRBV7-3 to TRBJ2-1; TRBD1 agrees at 7 bases. The V segment lost 3 bases and the J segment 8 bases; nucleotides outside the gene matches: 1. CDR3 length equals 12 residues. The V gene's germline CDR1 is SGHTA and CDR2 FQGTGA. The CDR3 protein is CASSFQGDEQFF. Written as DNA, the CDR3 is TGTGCCAGCAGCTTCCAGGGGGATGAGCAGTTCTTC.

The chain combines TRBV9 with TRBJ2-5; D is perhaps TRBD1 (5 bases). This CDR3 has 16 amino acids. V lost 4 bases, J lost 3 bases, and 19 bases lay in between. The germline V gene encodes CDR1 SGDLS and CDR2 YYNGEE. CDR3 nucleotides: TGTGCCAGCAGCCCCGGAGACAGAACCCTAAAAGAGACCCAGTACTTC. Translation: CASSPGDRTLKETQYF.

This clonotype was detected only a few times. A much larger clone is a single base away; this may be a read error. This chain connects TRBV30 to TRBJ2-7, with unresolved D. The CDR3 runs to 12 residues. Germline V gene lookup returns CDR1 GTSNPN and CDR2 SVGIG (reference sequence). The CDR3 DNA reads TGTGCCTGGAAATCATCGGGCTACGAGCAGTGCTTC. Protein: CAWKSSGYEQCF.

This clonotype was observed a few times. The chain couples TRBV28 to TRBJ2-3; a possible D gene is TRBD2 (5 bases). The CDR3 length is 12 residues. CDR1 and CDR2 from the germline V gene are MDHEN and SYDVKM. CDR3 in amino acids: CVTTTFTDTQYF. The CDR3 bases are TGTGTGACTACCACTTTCACAGATACGCAGTATTTT.

This clonotype was observed at least ten times. The rearrangement links TRBV14 to TRBJ2-1; D gene ambiguous. Germline CDR1 SGHDN, CDR2 FVKESK. V shed 4 bases and J shed 6 bases, with 7 bases lying between them. The CDR3 length is 12 residues. The CDR3 loop is CASSPLSNEQFF. CDR3 bases: TGTGCCAGCAGCCCCCTGAGCAATGAGCAGTTCTTC.

This clonotype was seen at least ten times. The chain carries TRBV2 and TRBJ1-2; D possibly corresponds to TRBD1 (6 bases). This CDR3 spans 13 amino acids. Germline lookup yields CDR1 SNHLY and CDR2 FYNNEI. The germline V and J ends were trimmed by 4 bases and 8 bases, with 14 bases remaining between them. The CDR3 loop reads CASSAQGGVGYTF. The CDR3 bases are TGTGCCAGCAGTGCACAGGGAGGGGTCGGCTACACCTTC.

This clonotype was seen ten or more times. The CDR3 DNA reads as TGTGCCAGCAGCTTTGAGTCGACAGTGAACACTGAAGCTTTCTTT. This translates into CASSFESTVNTEAFF. The chain combines TRBV11-3 with TRBJ1-1, with a tentative D call TRBD1 (5 bases). V was clipped by 3 bases and J by 0 bases, with 11 bases between them. The length of the CDR3 is 15 residues. Germline CDR1 reads SGHNT; CDR2 reads YENEEA.

This clonotype was counted between two and nine times. The V call is TRBV18, the J call TRBJ2-1; 11 positions agree with TRBD2. The germline V gene has CDR1 KGHSH and CDR2 LQKENI. Unmatched junction bases numbered 8, after V lost 4 bases and J lost 3 bases. This CDR3 is 17 amino acids long. The CDR3, as DNA: TGTGCCAGCTCACGAACGGGACTAGCGGAGGGCTACAATGAGCAGTTCTTC. The encoded protein is CASSRTGLAEGYNEQFF.

This clonotype was counted only a few times. This chain joins TRBV15 and TRBJ1-6; D possibly corresponds to TRBD1 (6 bases). Trimming took off 3 bases at V and 7 bases at J, with 19 bases between the two ends. Per the germline V gene, CDR1 is LNHNV and CDR2 is YYDKDF (reference sequence). The CDR3 is 17 residues long. This CDR3 reads CATSSRGHLRRNSPLHF. The CDR3 DNA follows: TGTGCCACCAGCAGCCGGGGACACCTCCGCCGAAATTCACCCCTCCACTTT.

In this sample, this clonotype turned up many times. The gene calls are TRBV20-1 and TRBJ2-7; 7 bases are shared with TRBD2. V gave up 2 bases and J gave up 6 bases; unmatched junction bases: 10. There are 14 residues in the CDR3. Looked up from germline, CDR1 is DFQATT and CDR2 is SNEGSKA (reference sequence). The CDR3 spells CSARSGTNSREQYF. In DNA form, the CDR3 reads TGCAGTGCTAGATCCGGGACTAACTCTCGCGAGCAGTACTTC.

This clonotype was counted at least ten times. The rearrangement uses TRBV7-9 and TRBJ1-2; no definite D call. The V gene's germline CDR1 is SEHNR and CDR2 FQNEAQ (reference sequence). V gave up 6 bases and J gave up 8 bases, with 25 bases separating them. The CDR3 has 16 residues. Here the CDR3 DNA reads TGTGCCAGCAGTCCCGTTTCGGCACAGTGGGCCTTGGGCTACACCTTC. It codes for CASSPVSAQWALGYTF.

This clonotype was seen repeatedly, ten times or more. The DNA of the CDR3 is TGCGCCAGCAGAACTACAGGGGGCGTCATCCACGAGCAGTACTTC. This codes for CASRTTGGVIHEQYF. This chain uses TRBV5-1 with TRBJ2-7; TRBD1 agrees at 9 bases. The CDR3 totals 15 residues. V shed 5 bases and J 5 bases; nucleotides not matched to a gene: 11. Germline V lookup: CDR1 SGHRS, CDR2 YFSETQ. Based on the CDR3 plus reference TRBV5-1 and TRBJ2-7, the full variable domain is KAGVTQTPRYLIKTRGQQVTLSCSPISGHRSVSWYQQTPGQGLQFLFEYFSETQRNKGNFPGRFSGRQFSNSRSEMNVSTLELGDSALYLCASRTTGGVIHEQYFGPGTRLTVT.